This T cell receptor beta chain is drawn from a study of CD8 T cells in Susac syndrome. Negative isolation was used for CD8+ and CD4+ T cells and FACS enrichment for TEMRA cells. Reverse transcription used roughly 0.5 to 1 ug RNA and random hexamers. TCRdb independently ran MiXCR on the immunoSEQ multiplex PCR reads; one entry per CDR3 protein. The data hold about 170,000 distinct CDR3 sequences, with approximately 93% observed a single time. Germline CDR1 reads LNHNV; CDR2 reads YYDKDF (reference sequence). CDR3 size: 13 residues. V was clipped by 1 base and J by 11 bases, with 14 bases between them.

This chain joins TRBV15 and TRBJ1-1, with no clear D. This sequence originates from a human donor with multiple sclerosis. The sequenced sample consisted of CD4+ T cells from PBMCs. This CDR3 is CATSRAFRTGAFF. For the CDR3, the DNA is TGTGCCACCAGCAGAGCTTTTCGGACGGGCGCTTTCTTT.